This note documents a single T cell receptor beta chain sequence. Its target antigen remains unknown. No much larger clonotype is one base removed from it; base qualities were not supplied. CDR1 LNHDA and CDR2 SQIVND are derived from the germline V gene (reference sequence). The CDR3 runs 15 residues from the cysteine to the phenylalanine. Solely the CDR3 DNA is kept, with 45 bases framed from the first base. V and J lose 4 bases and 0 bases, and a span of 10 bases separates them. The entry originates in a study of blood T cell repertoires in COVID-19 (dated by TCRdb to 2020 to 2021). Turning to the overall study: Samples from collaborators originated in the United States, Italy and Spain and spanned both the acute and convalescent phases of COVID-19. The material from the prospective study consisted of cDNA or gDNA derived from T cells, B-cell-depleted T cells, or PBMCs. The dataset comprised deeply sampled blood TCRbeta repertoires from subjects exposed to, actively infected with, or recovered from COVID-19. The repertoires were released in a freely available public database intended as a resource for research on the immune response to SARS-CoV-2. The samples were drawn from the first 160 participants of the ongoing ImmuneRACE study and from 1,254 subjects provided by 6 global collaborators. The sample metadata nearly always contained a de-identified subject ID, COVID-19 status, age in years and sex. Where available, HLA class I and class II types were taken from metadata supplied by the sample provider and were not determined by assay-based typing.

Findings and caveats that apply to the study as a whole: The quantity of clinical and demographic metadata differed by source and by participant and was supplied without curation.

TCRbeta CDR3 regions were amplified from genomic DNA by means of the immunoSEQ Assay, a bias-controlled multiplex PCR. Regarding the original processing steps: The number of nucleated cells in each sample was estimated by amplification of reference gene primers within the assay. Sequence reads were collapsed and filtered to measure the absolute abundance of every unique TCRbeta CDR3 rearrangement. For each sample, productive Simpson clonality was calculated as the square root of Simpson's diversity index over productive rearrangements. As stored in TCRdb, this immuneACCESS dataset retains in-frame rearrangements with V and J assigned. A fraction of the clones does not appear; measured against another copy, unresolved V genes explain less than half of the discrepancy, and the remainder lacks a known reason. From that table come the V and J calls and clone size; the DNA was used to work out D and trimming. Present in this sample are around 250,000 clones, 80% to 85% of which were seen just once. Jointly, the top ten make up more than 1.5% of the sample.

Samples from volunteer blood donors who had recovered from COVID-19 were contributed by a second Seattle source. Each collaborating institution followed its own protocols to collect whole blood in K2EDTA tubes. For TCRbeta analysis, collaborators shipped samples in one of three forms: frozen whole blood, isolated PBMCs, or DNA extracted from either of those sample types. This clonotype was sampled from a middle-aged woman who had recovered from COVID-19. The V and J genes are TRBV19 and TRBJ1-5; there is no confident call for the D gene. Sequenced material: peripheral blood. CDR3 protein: CASSTLANSNQPQHF. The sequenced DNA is TGTGCCAGTAGTACCTTGGCAAATAGCAATCAGCCCCAGCATTTT.